This entry concerns a single T cell receptor beta chain. Here immunoSEQ multiplex PCR was the method, and the copy in TCRdb shows in-frame clones only, minus some. Counted here are 140,000 to 150,000 clones, about 85% occurring once; the ten biggest clones make up about 2.5%. The ends lost 1 base at V and 3 bases at J; junction bases unmatched: 6. The CDR3 spans 15 residues. Germline V CDR1 and CDR2: MNHNS, SASEGT. The data stem from a study of blood T cell repertoires in COVID-19. The overall study: Nucleic acid was either cDNA or gDNA, and it came from T cells, B-cell-depleted T cells, or PBMCs.

Sequences were obtained from peripheral blood. This receptor was taken from a human donor with COVID-19, enrolled during active disease. The donor label of this sample is uncertain. This chain uses TRBV6-1 with TRBJ2-7, with 7 positions matching TRBD1. Here the CDR3 DNA reads TGTGCCAGCAGTGAAGGACAGGGTCTGAGCTACGAGCAGTACTTC. Protein: CASSEGQGLSYEQYF.